This T cell receptor beta chain appears in the sequencing data of a study of T cells after yellow fever vaccination. Whole-study context: In the case of low-cell-number fractions, SMART-Seq v4 Ultra Low Input was used for preparation. Broader study findings: Repertoires obtained by FACS sorting could include abundant clonotypes that entered as contaminants from the bulk population. At approximately 95% for CD4 and about 88% for CD8, most primary-vaccination clones showed up again after the booster. Overlap between CD4 and CD8 compartments was detected for a small share of clonotypes.

The CDR3 totals 12 residues. Looked up from germline, CDR1 is LGHDT and CDR2 is YNNKEL (reference sequence). V was cut by 2 bases and J by 6 bases, with 5 bases left in between. TCRdb ran MiXCR on the 5' RACE reads and lists one entry per CDR3 protein. The data show about 340,000 distinct CDR3 sequences, about 4% seen once. There are a few counts of this clonotype. Its antigen remains unknown. This TCR derives from a man aged 18 to 30 who received the YFV17D yellow fever vaccine. The rearrangement uses TRBV3-1 and TRBJ1-5, with D possibly being TRBD1 (5 bases). The specimen comprised PBMCs, sampled 5 days after the yellow fever booster vaccination. CDR3 sequence (DNA): TGTGCCAGCAGCCAAAGGGGTCAGCCCCAGCATTTT. This codes for CASSQRGQPQHF.